The rows below give T cell receptor beta chains drawn from one sample of a study of T cells after yellow fever vaccination. TCRdb reprocessed the 5' RACE reads with MiXCR, giving one entry per CDR3 protein. The repertoire holds roughly 310,000 distinct CDR3 sequences, with 8.7% as singletons. The specimen was PBMCs, collected on the day of the first yellow fever vaccination. Receptor source: a man aged 18 to 35 who received the YFV17D yellow fever vaccine. Each CDR3 is given with its conserved first and last residue. The D gene is left open where the match is weak. The listing skips clone size in some rows; elsewhere it reads once, few, many or a size class.

D gene: -; V gene: TRBV4-1; clone size: few; J gene: TRBJ2-5; CDR3 protein: CASSQDMGAWTQYF; CDR3 DNA: TGCGCCAGCAGCCAAGATATGGGGGCCTGGACCCAGTACTTC
D gene: -; V gene: TRBV21-1; clone size: -; J gene: TRBJ2-1; CDR3 protein: CASSKVRGQSQFF; CDR3 DNA: TGTGCCAGCAGCAAAGTTCGCGGACAGTCGCAGTTCTTC
D gene: -; V gene: TRBV6-1; clone size: -; J gene: TRBJ2-7; CDR3 protein: CASRSLRDHEQYF; CDR3 DNA: TGTGCCAGCAGGTCTCTCAGGGACCACGAGCAGTACTTC
D gene: -; V gene: TRBV4-1; clone size: few; J gene: TRBJ1-6; CDR3 protein: CASSQVPGIPLHF; CDR3 DNA: TGCGCCAGCAGCCAAGTCCCGGGAATACCCCTCCACTTT
D gene: TRBD2; V gene: TRBV5-1; clone size: many; J gene: TRBJ2-5; CDR3 protein: CASSLVSGNSEETQYF; CDR3 DNA: TGCGCCAGCAGCTTGGTCAGCGGGAACAGTGAAGAGACCCAGTACTTC
D gene: -; V gene: TRBV14; clone size: -; J gene: TRBJ2-3; CDR3 protein: CASSKDMLKGLTDTQYF; CDR3 DNA: TGTGCCAGCAGCAAAGACATGCTGAAGGGGTTGACAGATACGCAGTATTTT
D gene: -; V gene: TRBV7-8; clone size: -; J gene: TRBJ1-5; CDR3 protein: CASSLSDGGTPQHF; CDR3 DNA: TGTGCCAGCAGCTTAAGCGATGGTGGCACGCCCCAGCATTTT
D gene: TRBD2; V gene: TRBV7-6; clone size: few; J gene: TRBJ2-7; CDR3 protein: CASSPSAGDPYEQYF; CDR3 DNA: TGTGCCAGCAGCCCCTCGGCGGGGGACCCCTACGAGCAGTACTTC
D gene: -; V gene: TRBV5-1; clone size: many; J gene: TRBJ2-2; CDR3 protein: CASSAPGLNTGELFF; CDR3 DNA: TGCGCCAGCAGCGCACCGGGACTTAACACCGGGGAGCTGTTTTTT
D gene: -; V gene: TRBV4-3; clone size: few; J gene: TRBJ2-3; CDR3 protein: CASSQDRVDTQYF; CDR3 DNA: TGCGCCAGCAGCCAAGATAGGGTAGATACGCAGTATTTT
D gene: TRBD1; V gene: TRBV29-1; clone size: -; J gene: TRBJ1-2; CDR3 protein: CSVEHRGRGDGYTF; CDR3 DNA: TGCAGCGTGGAGCACAGGGGGCGTGGAGATGGCTACACCTTC
D gene: -; V gene: TRBV5-1; clone size: -; J gene: TRBJ2-5; CDR3 protein: CASRPDPSFQETQYF; CDR3 DNA: TGCGCCAGCAGACCAGACCCGAGTTTCCAAGAGACCCAGTACTTC
D gene: TRBD2; V gene: TRBV11-1; clone size: few; J gene: TRBJ2-5; CDR3 protein: CASSPQPWTSGGQETQYF; CDR3 DNA: TGTGCCAGCAGCCCACAACCCTGGACTAGCGGGGGCCAAGAGACCCAGTACTTC
D gene: TRBD1; V gene: TRBV5-6; clone size: many; J gene: TRBJ1-5; CDR3 protein: CASSLTGGGNQPQHF; CDR3 DNA: TGTGCCAGCAGTCTTACAGGGGGCGGCAATCAGCCCCAGCATTTT
D gene: -; V gene: TRBV24-1; clone size: -; J gene: TRBJ2-3; CDR3 protein: CATSASGATDTQYF; CDR3 DNA: TGTGCCACCAGTGCGTCGGGAGCGACAGATACGCAGTATTTT
D gene: -; V gene: TRBV2; clone size: -; J gene: TRBJ2-7; CDR3 protein: CASSSDSPDEQYF; CDR3 DNA: TGTGCCAGCAGTTCGGACAGCCCAGACGAGCAGTACTTC
D gene: -; V gene: TRBV4-2; clone size: many; J gene: TRBJ2-7; CDR3 protein: CASSPDTYEQYF; CDR3 DNA: TGTGCCAGCAGCCCCGATACCTACGAGCAGTACTTC
D gene: -; V gene: TRBV7-8; clone size: -; J gene: TRBJ1-1; CDR3 protein: CASSLGQRTTEAFF; CDR3 DNA: TGTGCCAGCAGCTTAGGTCAGAGAACCACTGAAGCTTTCTTT
D gene: TRBD2; V gene: TRBV3-1; clone size: -; J gene: TRBJ2-3; CDR3 protein: CASSPRSGGYDTQYF; CDR3 DNA: TGTGCCAGCAGCCCCCGTAGCGGGGGGTACGATACGCAGTATTTT
D gene: -; V gene: TRBV29-1; clone size: few; J gene: TRBJ2-5; CDR3 protein: CSVEVGLGQETQYF; CDR3 DNA: TGCAGCGTTGAAGTTGGGTTGGGTCAGGAGACCCAGTACTTC
D gene: -; V gene: TRBV11-2; clone size: few; J gene: TRBJ2-4; CDR3 protein: CASSPRPPRGELAKNIQYF; CDR3 DNA: TGTGCCAGCAGCCCCCGCCCCCCCAGGGGGGAATTGGCCAAAAACATTCAGTACTTC
D gene: TRBD2; V gene: TRBV7-2; clone size: -; J gene: TRBJ2-3; CDR3 protein: CASSRSGGPDTQYF; CDR3 DNA: TGTGCCAGCAGCCGGTCGGGGGGGCCAGATACGCAGTATTTT